This T cell receptor (beta chain) was documented in a study of cytomegalovirus exposure and HLA in healthy donors. Regarding this clone: The antigen is undetermined.

This CDR3 contains 14 residues. Trimming took off 4 bases at V and 4 bases at J, with 13 bases between the two ends. CDR1 is MNHEY, CDR2 SMNVEV, per germline (reference sequence). Findings and caveats of the study: Under in vitro conditions, three CMV-associated chains were confirmed as specific for CMV antigens. In the roughly 130 validation repertoires, a later analysis found that first-cohort TCR clusters tended to co-occur. TCR sequences were mostly rare, though some public TCRs occurred in many donors.

Libraries were prepared by immunoSEQ multiplex PCR; TCRdb keeps only in-frame clonotypes and omits some of them. This table has under 250,000 clones, roughly nine tenths appearing once. This TCR came from a man younger than 30 in good health and CMV-seropositive. The sequencing sample was made of PBMCs. The rearrangement joins TRBV27 to TRBJ1-2; D may be TRBD1 (5 bases). The CDR3 loop is CASSSGALFYGYTF. DNA of the CDR3: TGTGCCAGCAGTTCCGGGGCCTTGTTCTATGGCTACACCTTC.